This T cell receptor (beta chain) was identified in a study of blood T cell repertoires in COVID-19. Study context: PBMCs, B-cell-depleted T cells, or T cells provided the cDNA or gDNA that made up the material.

Repertoires were generated with immunoSEQ multiplex PCR, while TCRdb's copy carries only in-frame clones and drops some. The sample includes some 200,000 clones, under 90% seen only once; the top ten take roughly an eighth. The J segment lost 10 bases and the V segment lost 4 bases, leaving 14 bases of the junction unmatched. The V gene's germline CDR1 is SGHNT and CDR2 YYREEE (reference sequence). CDR3 length equals 15 residues. The sample was peripheral blood. The TCR comes from a man aged 25 to 40 with active or convalescent COVID-19. The chain links TRBV5-4 to TRBJ2-1; TRBD2 agrees at 7 bases. The DNA for the CDR3 is TGTGCCAGCAGCCCCGCCGGGACTACCTTCAGGGAGCAGTTCTTC. This codes for CASSPAGTTFREQFF.